This T cell receptor (beta chain) was sequenced in a study of blood T cell repertoires in COVID-19. Study-wide background: The United States, Italy and Spain supplied acute and convalescent COVID-19 samples.

CDR3 length: 14 amino acids. Per germline, CDR1 SGHRS and CDR2 YFSETQ. Trimming cost V 3 bases and J 0 bases; bases outside gene matches: 2. Only in-frame clones appear in the TCRdb table, and some are missing; sequencing was by immunoSEQ multiplex PCR. Among around 250,000 clones listed, about 80% were seen once. V usage is TRBV5-1 and J usage is TRBJ1-1; 7 bases align to TRBD1. This clonotype originated in a man aged 45 to 65 with active or convalescent COVID-19. The sequencing sample was made of peripheral blood. The CDR3 DNA reads TGCGCCAGCAGCTGGGGACAGCTGAACACTGAAGCTTTCTTT. Its translation is CASSWGQLNTEAFF.